What follows is one TCR beta chain and its context. Its target is not known. This specimen belongs to a study of cytomegalovirus exposure and HLA in healthy donors. About the study: Approximately 85 million unique TCRs from HLA-typed donors were held in an early release of data.

This CDR3 region has 12 residues. Germline CDR1 reads MNHNY; CDR2 reads SVGAGI (reference sequence). V lost 8 bases, J lost 7 bases, and 2 bases stayed unmatched. Study results and limitations: Relative to equally common others, HLA-associated TCR beta chains showed greater clonal expansion in a later analysis.

With 60 Vbeta and 13 Jbeta primers, the PCR was carried out. In the original analysis: In a later analysis, of around 80 million unique beta chains, approximately 10 million appeared in at least two donors. TCRdb's copy holds only in-frame clones and misses some; the assay was immunoSEQ multiplex PCR. V and J calls and clone size are as listed in that table; D and trimming were resolved from the DNA. The repertoire holds roughly 43,000 clones, with roughly 60% as singletons. The rearrangement joins TRBV6-6 to TRBJ2-3; 11 bases map to TRBD2. This sequence was found in a human donor in good health. The sequenced sample consisted of PBMCs. The CDR3 DNA is TGTGCCAGCGGGACTAGCGGAAATACGCAGTATTTT. Amino acids: CASGTSGNTQYF.